This entry is about one TCR beta chain. Its antigen is currently unknown. The sample comes from a study of cytomegalovirus exposure and HLA in healthy donors. Study results and caveats: There were some V segments, including TRBV6-2 and TRBV6-3, excluded as indistinguishable. Productive rates of about 87% or about 30% were seen for most TCR beta V segments in an earlier analysis.

There are 13 residues in the CDR3. Germline V gene data show CDR1 as SGHTA and CDR2 as FQGNSA. V was shortened by 2 bases and J by 4 bases, with 8 bases between the two germline ends. The PCR used 60 Vbeta and 13 Jbeta primers. The data were produced by immunoSEQ multiplex PCR, yet TCRdb's version contains in-frame clones alone and is incomplete. There are tens of thousands of clones in the sample; roughly 79% occur only once, and about 0.53% lies in the top ten. Sequenced material: PBMCs. The source of this sequence is a man younger than 40 in good health and CMV-seronegative. This sequence joins TRBV7-2 and TRBJ1-2; D is unclear. The CDR3 nucleotides read TGTGCCAGCAGCTTACCAGTCGCCTATGGCTACACCTTC. This translates into CASSLPVAYGYTF.